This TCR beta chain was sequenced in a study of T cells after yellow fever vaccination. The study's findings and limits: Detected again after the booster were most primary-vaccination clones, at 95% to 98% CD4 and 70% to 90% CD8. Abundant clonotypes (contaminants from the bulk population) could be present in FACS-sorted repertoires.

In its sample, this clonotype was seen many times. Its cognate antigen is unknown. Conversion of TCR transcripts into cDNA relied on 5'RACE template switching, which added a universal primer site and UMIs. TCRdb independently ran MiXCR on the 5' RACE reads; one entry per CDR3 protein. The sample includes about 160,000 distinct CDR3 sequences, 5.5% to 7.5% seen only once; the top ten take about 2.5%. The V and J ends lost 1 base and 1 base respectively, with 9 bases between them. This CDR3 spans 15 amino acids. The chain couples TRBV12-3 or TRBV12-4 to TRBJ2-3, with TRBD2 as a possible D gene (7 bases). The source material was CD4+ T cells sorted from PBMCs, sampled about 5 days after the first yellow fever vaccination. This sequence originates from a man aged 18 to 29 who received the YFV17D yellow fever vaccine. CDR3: CASSLEGGRTDTQYF. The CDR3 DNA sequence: TGTGCCAGCAGTTTAGAGGGGGGGCGCACAGATACGCAGTATTTT.